This entry describes one TCR beta chain. Its binding antigen is unknown. CDR1 SEHNR and CDR2 FQNEAQ are derived from the germline V gene (reference sequence). From the cysteine through the phenylalanine, the CDR3 covers 15 amino acids. The DNA is unrecorded. The sample comes from a study of monozygotic twins with inflammatory bowel disease (dated by TCRdb to about 2019). Context from the whole study: The full study comprised some 30 monozygotic twin pairs: nine German pairs (four IBD-concordant, five IBD-discordant) and 19 IBD-discordant Danish pairs. Each individual had, on average, about 151 000 unique TCRalpha sequences and 181 000 unique TCRbeta sequences available for analysis. The search for disease-associated traits relied mainly on comparing, within discordant pairs, IBD patients with their genetically identical healthy co-twins.

What the work shows at the level of the full study, not this receptor alone: Repertoire similarity did not differ between concordant and discordant twins, which could be due to limited statistical power. The analysis was unable to tell apart different T cell subtypes. The results gave no support for a single strong signal or clonotype linked to IBD. Measured by the inverse Simpson index, TCRbeta repertoire diversity was lower in IBD patients than in their healthy co-twins. Background noise and inter-individual variability may have been introduced into the repertoires by the differing immunosuppressive treatments among patients. Compared with healthy twins, IBD patients had fewer clonotypes in common with other individuals, a difference most pronounced in patients showing signs of disease activity.

The receptor library was made with 5' RACE. For each TCR library, about 4,000 ng of total RNA was used. For each sample, cDNA synthesis was carried out in eight separate reactions using SMARTScribe reverse transcriptase. During cDNA synthesis, template switching was used to introduce unique molecular identifiers that contained a 6-nucleotide sample barcode. Two nested PCRs of approximately 16 and 10 cycles amplified the TCRalpha and TCRbeta cDNA, and bead purification followed each PCR. Before amplification, the cDNA was both treated with uracil DNA-glycosylase and purified with the QIAquick PCR purification kit. The second PCR added Illumina TruSeq-compatible adapters along with sample-specific barcodes. TapeStation and Qubit were used to check library quality and concentration, and about 5.2 ng of each library went into the pool. Sequencing of pooled libraries was carried out on an Illumina HiSeq2500 single-index Rapid Run using 2 x 100 bp reads and custom sequencing primers. The study's own analysis went as follows. PCR and sequencing errors were corrected by UMI-based consensus assembly using MiGEC version 1.2.6. V(D)J alignment, clonotype assembly and CDR3 extraction were performed with MiXCR version 2.1.1. Normalisation of gene usage, clonotype sharing and MAIT/NKT TCR abundance was achieved by analysing the top 1000, 10 000 and 20 000 clonotypes per sample. Diversity was computed as the inverse Simpson index with the vegan R package after downsampling to 27 000 UMIs. Paired Mann-Whitney U tests were applied to discordant twin pairs, and Benjamini-Hochberg correction was used for multiple testing. After reprocessing by TCRdb, each CDR3 protein sequence is one entry, and no DNA is given. The authors' filters were not applied to this entry. The sample's table lists a count of approximately 400,000 distinct CDR3 sequences. 2% to 3% of the sample is held by the ten biggest clonotypes.

From each donor, an approximately 2.5 ml peripheral blood sample was collected into PAXgene tubes and stored at -80 degrees C. Without any T cell sorting, total RNA was extracted from whole blood using the PAXgene blood miRNA kit on an automated QIAcube. Deep TCRalpha and TCRbeta repertoire profiling with unique molecular barcoding was performed on peripheral blood of monozygotic twin pairs concordant or discordant for inflammatory bowel disease. Smoking habits were recorded for all twin pairs, and each individual was classified as a current, former or never smoker. The material sequenced was blood. This sequence uses TRBV7-9 and TRBJ1-2. The TCR originated in a human donor with ulcerative colitis or Crohn's disease, or a healthy co-twin of an affected twin (not recorded which). The CDR3 region reads CASSLFSGINYGYTF.